A selection of T cell receptor beta chains follows, all from one sample in a study of cytomegalovirus exposure and HLA in healthy donors. Measured with immunoSEQ multiplex PCR; TCRdb has only the in-frame clones, and not every one. The data contain about 120,000 clones, over 65% of them singletons. Material: PBMCs. These receptors all come from a woman under 40 in good health and CMV-seronegative. CDR3s include the opening cysteine and the closing phenylalanine or tryptophan.

V	J	CDR3
TRBV9	TRBJ2-2	CASSVQQRGGGTGELFF
TRBV30	TRBJ1-6	CAWSVPGDRVPLHF
TRBV6-5	TRBJ1-1	CASDRTNTEAFF
TRBV27	TRBJ1-1	CASSLDRGTEAFF
TRBV5-1	TRBJ1-6	CASSFQGGYNSPLHF
TRBV5-1	TRBJ2-7	CASSLGQGADEQYF
TRBV4-3	TRBJ1-2	CASSQVGQNYGYTF
TRBV5-6	TRBJ2-7	CASSSTGDSREQYF
TRBV10-3	TRBJ2-7	CAISESGGYEQYF
TRBV30	TRBJ2-6	CATGAGANVLTF
TRBV5-1	TRBJ1-1	CASSLVFGGNTEAFF
TRBV4-1	TRBJ1-2	CASRGTGEGYTF
TRBV5-4	TRBJ2-3	CASSLGGLAGVHSTDTQYF
TRBV9	TRBJ2-5	CASSEGLAGGRGETQYF
TRBV6-5	TRBJ1-4	CASSPYGEGGIRLFF
TRBV30	TRBJ2-5	CAWDTSGRIGETQYF
TRBV18	TRBJ1-2	CASSPPQGASVYGYTF
TRBV29-1	TRBJ2-2	CSVSQGGLITGELFF
TRBV7-2	TRBJ1-3	CASSSGSGNTIYF
TRBV4-3	TRBJ2-1	CASSQDLPGGGNNEQFF
TRBV7-9	TRBJ2-5	CASSPRQGATAETQYF
TRBV25-1	TRBJ2-2	CASSVQGAGGELFF
TRBV10-2	TRBJ1-2	CASSVGSGLDGYTF
TRBV7-9	TRBJ1-6	CASSHPGQGYNSPLHF
TRBV7-2	TRBJ2-1	CASSLARDNEQFF
TRBV6-6	TRBJ1-2	CASSFDGYTF
TRBV4-1	TRBJ1-1	CASSQDSAGLGTEAFF
TRBV6-5	TRBJ2-7	CASSPGTGFYEQYF
TRBV2	TRBJ2-3	CASSERRGGGTDTQYF
TRBV7-2	TRBJ2-5	CASSLAGGGGQETQYF
TRBV11-2	TRBJ2-4	CASSRQGEEGNIQYF
TRBV7-8	TRBJ1-2	CASSAAGLYGYTF
TRBV12-5	TRBJ1-1	CASGLTPPGTGNTEAFF
TRBV6-5	TRBJ2-7	CASHRDSYEQYF
TRBV7-9	TRBJ1-2	CASSFRDSANYGYTF
TRBV10-3	TRBJ1-5	CAIANGINQPQHF
TRBV14	TRBJ2-1	CASSLQGDEQFF
TRBV15	TRBJ2-7	CATSRESYEQYF
TRBV5-1	TRBJ1-1	CASSSREANTEAFF
TRBV5-1	TRBJ2-2	CASRIAGLAGVGELFF
TRBV5-6	TRBJ1-5	CASSLGGTGASQPQHF
TRBV7-2	TRBJ2-3	CASSSVAGSTDTQYF
TRBV13	TRBJ1-2	CASRGTGTYGYTF
TRBV29-1	TRBJ1-2	CSTSGMYAYGYTF
TRBV7-2	TRBJ2-1	CASSSQGVTYNEQFF
TRBV4-2	TRBJ2-7	CASSQDSSLAGGINEQYF
TRBV9	TRBJ1-5	CASSPGQGFPYSNQPQHF
TRBV4-3	TRBJ2-5	CASSQPGQLETQYF
TRBV11-2	TRBJ1-5	CASRSRRECSNQPQHF
TRBV19	TRBJ2-7	CASSSLLNSYEQYF
TRBV4-1	TRBJ2-4	CASSQGLTGNKNIQYF
TRBV29-1	TRBJ2-3	CSVGLPVGTDTQYF
TRBV21-1	TRBJ2-3	CASSNWGPKRFTDTQYF
TRBV10-3	TRBJ2-5	CAISPGTGQAKTQYF